These 32 T cell receptor beta chains were all obtained from the same sample, sequenced in a study of CD8+CD57+ T cells in acquired aplastic anemia. Genomic DNA provided the template from which TCR beta VDJ and CDR3 profiles were obtained. TCRdb itself ran the reads through MiXCR, one entry per CDR3 protein. The sample lists some 190,000 distinct CDR3 sequences, less than 70% seen once, with approximately 15% in the top ten. Sequenced sample: sorted CD4+, CD8+, or CD8+CD57+ T cells (not recorded which) from PBMCs. These receptors came from a human donor in good health, serving as a control.

The rearrangement links TRBV5-6 to TRBJ2-7, with a tentative D call TRBD2 (5 bases). Trimming took off 1 base at V and 3 bases at J, with 11 bases between the two ends. The CDR3 runs to 14 residues. Germline values: CDR1 SGHDT, CDR2 YYEEEE. The CDR3 DNA reads as TGTGCCAGCAGCTTGAGGCCAGCGGACTACGAGCAGTACTTC. It codes for CASSLRPADYEQYF.

This clonotype has at least ten counts. V is TRBV2 and J is TRBJ2-5; unclear D gene. V dropped 8 bases and J dropped 3 bases, with 13 bases sitting between them. Germline V CDR1 and CDR2: SNHLY, FYNNEI. The CDR3 is made up of 13 amino acids. The CDR3 is CASEWGGEETQYF. In DNA, the CDR3 is TGTGCCAGCGAGTGGGGTGGAGAAGAGACCCAGTACTTC.

The rearrangement joins TRBV20-1 to TRBJ1-2; possible D gene TRBD1, 6 bases. The CDR3 covers 15 residues. Germline CDR1 and CDR2: DFQATT and SNEGSKA (reference sequence). Trimming left V 0 bases short and J 2 bases short, with 13 bases between. The CDR3 loop is CSARDLRTANYGYTF. The CDR3 bases are TGCAGTGCTAGAGATTTAAGGACAGCCAACTATGGCTACACCTTC.

This clonotype has only a few counts. The DNA for the CDR3 is TGTGCCAGCAGCGACGAGACTGGCTCCTACGAGCAGTACTTC. Translation: CASSDETGSYEQYF. The rearrangement uses TRBV13 and TRBJ2-7; D call uncertain. V was clipped by 5 bases and J by 0 bases, with 11 bases between them. Germline V gene data show CDR1 as PRHDT and CDR2 as FYEKMQ (reference sequence). The CDR3 has 14 residues.

The genes are TRBV9 and TRBJ1-3; no clear D. The CDR3 is 13 residues long. The germline V gene has CDR1 SGDLS and CDR2 YYNGEE. The V end was cut by 7 bases, the J end by 2 bases, with 10 bases between. The CDR3 nucleotides read TGTGCCAGCCGGGGATACACTGGAAACACCATATATTTT. As protein: CASRGYTGNTIYF.

In its sample, this clonotype was seen many times. The genes are TRBV11-3 and TRBJ2-5, with a tentative D call TRBD2 (6 bases). CDR3 length equals 17 residues. Germline-derived CDR1 and CDR2 are SGHNT and YENEEA. Trimming cost V 1 base and J 2 bases, with 17 bases left between them. In DNA, the CDR3 is TGTGCCAGCAGCTTAGGAAGGTCTAGCGCTCAACAAGAGACCCAGTACTTC. It translates to CASSLGRSSAQQETQYF. The whole variable domain, filled in from reference TRBV11-3 and TRBJ2-5, reads EAGVVQSPRYKIIEKKQPVAFWCNPISGHNTLYWYLQNLGQGPELLIRYENEEAVDDSQLPKDRFSAERLKGVDSTLKIQPAELGDSAVYLCASSLGRSSAQQETQYFGPGTRLLVL.

Ten or more counts support this clonotype. This chain uses TRBV4-3 with TRBJ2-3; 8 nucleotides line up with TRBD1. Germline V CDR1 and CDR2: LGHNA, YSLEER. J lost 1 base, V lost 1 base, and 4 bases had no gene match. CDR3 length: 16 residues. CDR3 sequence: CASSQVQTGGTDTQYF. The DNA of the CDR3 is TGCGCCAGCAGCCAAGTGCAGACAGGGGGCACAGATACGCAGTATTTT.

The chain recombines TRBV7-9 with TRBJ2-5; TRBD1 matches 8 bases. Germline V gene sequence: CDR1 SEHNR, CDR2 FQNEAQ (reference sequence). The J segment lost 5 bases and the V segment lost 5 bases, leaving 13 bases of the junction unmatched. The CDR3 sequence is 16 residues long. The CDR3 spells CASSNRGRGLIETQYF. The CDR3 DNA follows: TGTGCCAGCAGCAACCGGGGCAGGGGGCTTATTGAGACCCAGTACTTC.

This clonotype was counted ten times or more. The chain is built from TRBV2 and TRBJ1-2; TRBD1 matches 10 bases. J gave up 0 bases and V 5 bases, and 9 bases lay outside the gene matches. Per the germline V gene, CDR1 is SNHLY and CDR2 is FYNNEI. CDR3 length equals 17 residues. The CDR3 nucleotides are TGTGCCAGCAGTCCGGGACAGGGGAGGGGGCCTAACTATGGCTACACCTTC. Translating it yields CASSPGQGRGPNYGYTF.

This clonotype has only a few counts. The chain combines TRBV18 with TRBJ1-2, with 8 bases that match TRBD1. Germline CDR1 KGHSH, CDR2 LQKENI. With 0 bases clipped from V and 6 bases from J, the junction kept 9 bases outside the gene matches. This CDR3 is 16 amino acids long. This CDR3 is CASSPPGTGVRHGYTF. CDR3 coding DNA: TGTGCCAGCTCACCACCTGGGACAGGCGTTAGACATGGCTACACCTTC.

The table lists this clonotype with many counts. This rearrangement joins TRBV19 to TRBJ1-1; D is uncertain. This CDR3 comprises 13 residues. Germline lookup yields CDR1 LNHDA and CDR2 SQIVND (reference sequence). The germline V and J ends were trimmed by 1 base and 0 bases, with 3 bases remaining between them. For the CDR3, the DNA is TGTGCCAGTAGTATAGGCATGAACACTGAAGCTTTCTTT. This sequence encodes CASSIGMNTEAFF.

The V gene is TRBV24-1, the J gene TRBJ1-2; D gene unclear. The germline gives CDR1 KGHDR, CDR2 SFDVKD. Trimming took off 4 bases at V and 12 bases at J, with 14 bases between the two ends. CDR3 size: 12 residues. CDR3 protein: CATSESTEGNTF. CDR3 in DNA: TGTGCCACCAGTGAGTCAACAGAGGGAAACACCTTC.

This clonotype has at least ten counts. The junction and the germline gene differ at one end; a read error may be behind it. This sequence joins TRBV20-1 and TRBJ1-5; D remains ambiguous. The CDR3 is 13 residues long. CDR1 is DFQATT and CDR2 is SNEGSKA in the germline V gene (reference sequence). The CDR3 region has the DNA TGCAGTGCTAGTCAAGGGCCTAATCAGTCCCAGCATTTT. Translation gives CSASQGPNQSQHF.

In this sample, this clonotype turned up many times. The chain is built from TRBV3-1 and TRBJ2-2, with 9 nucleotides matching TRBD1. The germline V gene has CDR1 LGHDT and CDR2 YNNKEL (reference sequence). J gave up 4 bases and V 4 bases, and 7 bases lay outside the gene matches. CDR3 length equals 16 residues. CDR3 sequence: CASSRRDRAFTGELFF. For the CDR3, the DNA is TGTGCCAGCAGCCGCCGGGACAGGGCATTCACCGGGGAGCTGTTTTTT.

The chain couples TRBV10-3 to TRBJ1-3; 9 bases are a match to TRBD1. The CDR3 length is 14 residues. CDR1 is ENHRY and CDR2 is SYGVKD in the germline V gene. V lost 6 bases, J lost 4 bases, and 4 bases stayed unmatched. The CDR3 DNA sequence: TGTGCCATCAGCCAGGGACAGGGCGGAAACACCATATATTTT. Amino acids: CAISQGQGGNTIYF.

The J gene is TRBJ1-1, the V gene TRBV7-3, with D perhaps matching TRBD1 (5 bases). This CDR3 has 13 residues. Germline V gene data show CDR1 as SGHTA and CDR2 as FQGTGA. V lost 2 bases and J 5 bases, leaving 9 bases between the germline ends. CDR3 region: CASSLQGNTEAFF. The CDR3 DNA reads as TGTGCCAGCAGCTTACAGGGCAATACTGAAGCTTTCTTT.

Comments on this clonotype: As the CDR3 is not closed by the conserved phenylalanine or tryptophan, this likely results from a read error. The DNA is left out, because the CDR3 cannot be placed on it with certainty; the CDR3 is given as TCRdb lists it. The rearrangement links TRBV24-1 to TRBJ2-7; the listed D gene, TRBD1, was not tested against the DNA. Germline CDR1 is KGHDR and CDR2 is SFDVKD. Termini included, the CDR3 measures 9 amino acids. The CDR3 loop reads CATSENGGQ.

This clonotype was found a few times. At one of its ends the junction is not consistent with the germline gene, which may arise from a read error. The chain carries TRBV7-2 and TRBJ2-7; TRBD2 matches 15 bases. From germline, CDR1 is SGHTA and CDR2 FQGNSA. The CDR3 contains 21 residues. The CDR3: CASSLVGTLGLAGGPPYEQYF. The CDR3 region has the DNA TGTGCCAGCAGTTTAGTGGGGACCCTAGGACTAGCGGGGGGGCCCCCCTACGAGCAGTACTTC.

The chain carries TRBV6-5 and TRBJ2-7, with 10 positions matching TRBD1. This CDR3 is built from 17 residues. V shed 5 bases and J 7 bases; nucleotides not matched to a gene: 17. Germline-derived CDR1 and CDR2 are MNHEY and SVGAGI. This CDR3 reads CASSRTGGSSSYNEQYF. The CDR3 coding sequence is TGTGCCAGCAGTAGGACAGGGGGATCGAGCTCCTACAATGAGCAGTACTTC.

J is TRBJ1-3 and V is TRBV20-1, with D possibly being TRBD1 (5 bases). CDR3 length: 16 residues. V dropped 0 bases and J dropped 2 bases, with 14 bases sitting between them. Germline V gene data show CDR1 as DFQATT and CDR2 as SNEGSKA (reference sequence). In DNA form, the CDR3 reads TGCAGTGCTAGAGATCGGGGTCGAGGGGCTGGAAACACCATATATTTT. This codes for CSARDRGRGAGNTIYF.

This clonotype showed up just a few times. This may arise from a read error, as a much more abundant clone is one base away. The chain couples TRBV2 to TRBJ1-2; D remains unclear. CDR3 length equals 16 residues. Trimming took off 7 bases at V and 1 base at J, with 19 bases between the two ends. Germline values: CDR1 SNHLY, CDR2 FYNNEI. The CDR3 loop reads CASIGAGRPINYGYTF. The CDR3 nucleotides read TGTGCCAGCATAGGAGCCGGCAGGCCGATTAACTATGGCTACACCTTC.

This clonotype showed up many times. The CDR3 bases are TGTGCCAGTAGTAATAGCGGGGGTGGTACCGAGCAGTACTTC. It yields the protein CASSNSGGGTEQYF. The rearrangement joins TRBV19 to TRBJ2-7, with TRBD2 matching over 9 bases. Trimming cost V 4 bases and J 6 bases; bases outside gene matches: 7. Per germline, CDR1 LNHDA and CDR2 SQIVND (reference sequence). The CDR3 is 14 residues long.

J is TRBJ2-3 and V is TRBV5-1, with D unresolved. The CDR3 length is 13 residues. Germline V gives CDR1 SGHRS, CDR2 YFSETQ. The germline V and J ends were trimmed by 6 bases and 0 bases, with 8 bases remaining between them. CDR3 DNA: TGCGCCAGCACGGTCCCCAGCACAGATACGCAGTATTTT. Translated, it gives CASTVPSTDTQYF.

Worth noting for this clonotype: One end of the junction does not line up with germline, which may come from a read error. V and J are TRBV25-1 and TRBJ1-1, with 10 positions matching TRBD1. The CDR3 contains 15 residues. Germline CDR1 is MGHDK and CDR2 is SYGVNS. CDR3 sequence reads: CASRGDRGPNSEAFF. In nucleotides, the CDR3 is TGTGCCAGCAGGGGGGACAGGGGACCTAACAGTGAAGCTTTCTTT.

This clonotype was detected a few times. V usage is TRBV2 and J usage is TRBJ1-6; D might be TRBD1 (5 bases). The V end was cut by 8 bases, the J end by 10 bases, with 12 bases between. CDR3 size: 12 residues. Germline V gene lookup returns CDR1 SNHLY and CDR2 FYNNEI. The CDR3, as DNA: TGTGCCAGCCTGGGGGAGGGATCACCCCTCCACTTT. Residues: CASLGEGSPLHF.

This clonotype came up many times. J is TRBJ2-3 and V is TRBV25-1; D ambiguous. V shed 3 bases and J shed 4 bases, with 8 bases lying between them. This CDR3 contains 13 residues. CDR1 MGHDK and CDR2 SYGVNS come from the germline V gene. CDR3 coding DNA: TGTGCCAGCAGTGAGGGGTTACCAGATACGCAGTATTTT. It is translated as CASSEGLPDTQYF. The whole variable domain, remainder taken from reference TRBV25-1 and TRBJ2-3, is EADIYQTPRYLVIGTGKKITLECSQTMGHDKMYWYQQDPGMELHLIHYSYGVNSTEKGDLSSESTVSRIRTEHFPLTLESARPSHTSQYLCASSEGLPDTQYFGPGTRLTVL.

The genes are TRBV2 and TRBJ2-1; 7 nucleotides line up with TRBD1. The junction had 9 bases not matched to a gene; V was cut back by 6 bases and J by 7 bases. The CDR3 totals 14 residues. The germline CDR1 and CDR2 sequences are SNHLY and FYNNEI. Here the CDR3 reads CASSRQGNWNEQFF. Here the CDR3 DNA reads TGTGCCAGCAGCCGACAGGGTAATTGGAATGAGCAGTTCTTC.

This chain connects TRBV20-1 to TRBJ2-7, with D possibly being TRBD2 (7 bases). Germline loops: CDR1 DFQATT, CDR2 SNEGSKA (reference sequence). Trimming removed 3 bases from V and 6 bases from J, with 12 bases in between. The CDR3 totals 12 residues. The CDR3 DNA sequence: TGCAGTGCTAGTCGGAGGGGGGGCGAGCAGTACTTC. Encoded protein: CSASRRGGEQYF.

This clonotype was counted many times. The chain employs TRBV6-5 and TRBJ2-7, with TRBD1 identical over 7 bases. Germline CDR1 MNHEY, CDR2 SVGAGI. Trimming took 0 bases from V and 7 from J; bases not matched to a gene: 9. The CDR3 consists of 15 residues. The CDR3 loop is CASSYSRQGPREQYF. CDR3 nucleotides: TGTGCCAGCAGTTACTCCCGACAGGGTCCGCGGGAGCAGTACTTC.

The chain couples TRBV28 to TRBJ2-7; unclear D gene. This CDR3 has 13 residues. Trimming stripped 2 bases from V and 2 bases from J, with 7 bases between. Looked up from germline, CDR1 is MDHEN and CDR2 is SYDVKM. CDR3 in amino acids: CASSLRFTYEQYF. In nucleotides, the CDR3 is TGTGCCAGCAGTTTAAGGTTTACCTACGAGCAGTACTTC.

This chain uses TRBV10-3 with TRBJ2-7; D is perhaps TRBD2 (7 bases). V gave up 9 bases and J gave up 2 bases, with 11 bases separating them. The CDR3 extends over 12 amino acids. Germline assignment: CDR1 ENHRY and CDR2 SYGVKD. CDR3: CAIGGGPYEQYF. The CDR3, as DNA: TGTGCCATAGGGGGGGGGCCCTACGAGCAGTACTTC.

CDR3: CASSWGTGVQPQHF. CDR3 nucleotides: TGTGCCAGCAGCTGGGGGACAGGGGTTCAGCCCCAGCATTTT. The V call is TRBV7-9, the J call TRBJ1-5; 10 nucleotides align to TRBD1. There are 14 residues in the CDR3. After removal of 4 bases from V and 6 bases from J, the junction contained 3 bases not matched to a gene. From germline, CDR1 is SEHNR and CDR2 FQNEAQ (reference sequence). Full variable domain (rest looked up from reference TRBV7-9 and TRBJ1-5): DTGVSQNPRHKITKRGQNVTFRCDPISEHNRLYWYRQTLGQGPEFLTYFQNEAQLEKSRLLSDRFSAERPKGSFSTLEIQRTEQGDSAMYLCASSWGTGVQPQHFGDGTRLSIL.